What follows are 11 T cell receptor beta chains derived from one specimen sequenced in a study of T cell repertoires in cytomegalovirus infection. From the reads, TCRdb called clonotypes with MiXCR, one entry per CDR3 protein. The table lists roughly 640,000 distinct CDR3 sequences, 24% of them singletons. Sequencing was performed on CD8+ T cells from PBMCs. The receptors were gathered from a human donor in good health (CMV status not recorded). Some clones in this sample may be carry-over from other donors' samples.

The chain couples TRBV27 to TRBJ2-3, with D hard to call. V gave up 4 bases and J gave up 1 base, with 9 bases separating them. Looked up from germline, CDR1 is MNHEY and CDR2 is SMNVEV (reference sequence). The length of the CDR3 is 14 residues. The CDR3 DNA reads as TGTGCCAGCAGTTCCTTGAGCCGCACAGATACGCAGTATTTT. Its translation: CASSSLSRTDTQYF.

Details on this clonotype: Since a much larger clone is just one base distant, this may be a read error. The V call is TRBV24-1, the J call TRBJ1-1; no definite D call. Germline V lookup: CDR1 KGHDR, CDR2 SFDVKD. There are 14 residues in the CDR3. This CDR3 reads CVHVRNRRGTEAFF. Here the CDR3 DNA reads TGTGTCCACGTAAGGAATCGCCGCGGAACTGAAGCTTTCTTT.

The chain employs TRBV12-3 or TRBV12-4 and TRBJ2-5; D not certain. V was shortened by 8 bases and J by 3 bases, with 7 bases between the two germline ends. The CDR3 consists of 11 residues. CDR3 coding DNA: TGTGCCAGCGGAGCAAAAGAGACCCAGTACTTC. As protein: CASGAKETQYF.

This clonotype was observed a handful of times. The chain carries TRBV29-1 and TRBJ2-1; possibly TRBD2 for D (5 bases). The germline CDR1 and CDR2 sequences are SQVTM and ANQGSEA. V lost 5 bases to trimming and J lost 2 bases, with 13 bases between them. This CDR3 has 14 amino acids. This CDR3 is CSVLLPGTYNEQFF. The CDR3 DNA reads as TGCAGCGTTCTCCTCCCGGGGACCTACAATGAGCAGTTCTTC.

Notes on this clonotype: At one end the junction does not follow the germline gene, possibly because of a read error. The CDR3 region has the DNA TGTGCCAACAGTGCCCGACTAGCGGGGGGTGGAGAAGAGCAGTTCTTC. Its protein product is CANSARLAGGGEEQFF. This sequence joins TRBV27 and TRBJ2-1, with 13 bases lining up with TRBD2. CDR1 and CDR2 (germline): MNHEY, SMNVEV (reference sequence). This CDR3 contains 16 residues.

This clonotype was observed a handful of times. CDR3 loop: CASSFPRGAGETSTDTQYF. CDR3 DNA sequence: TGTGCCAGCAGCTTTCCCCGGGGAGCGGGGGAGACAAGCACAGATACGCAGTATTTT. V and J are TRBV7-6 and TRBJ2-3, with TRBD2 matching over 8 bases. Germline lookup yields CDR1 SGHVS and CDR2 FNYEAQ. The ends lost 3 bases at V and 0 bases at J; junction bases unmatched: 14. This CDR3 contains 19 residues.

This sequence joins TRBV6-6 and TRBJ1-4; 8 bases map to TRBD1. V shed 4 bases and J 2 bases; nucleotides not matched to a gene: 12. The CDR3 runs to 18 residues. Germline V gene sequence: CDR1 MNHNY, CDR2 SVGAGI (reference sequence). The CDR3 coding sequence is TGTGCCAGCAGTTCCAGGGGGCAAAGTTTCTGGACTAATGAAAAACTGTTTTTT. It encodes CASSSRGQSFWTNEKLFF.

With respect to this clonotype: This may stem from a read error, because a much larger clone lies one nucleotide away. This chain joins TRBV7-3 and TRBJ2-4; 7 bases match TRBD1. Germline assignment: CDR1 SGHTA and CDR2 FQGTGA. CDR3 length: 15 residues. In nucleotides, the CDR3 is TGTGTCAGCAGCTTAGAGGGGGCTACTGGAAACATTCAGTACTTC. Its protein is CVSSLEGATGNIQYF.

The chain is built from TRBV13 and TRBJ1-4; D gene uncertain. Germline CDR1 is PRHDT and CDR2 is FYEKMQ (reference sequence). V was pared by 6 bases and J by 1 base, with 9 bases between. The CDR3 contains 14 residues. The CDR3 sequence: CASRGPGTNEKLFF. Written as DNA, the CDR3 is TGTGCCAGCAGGGGCCCCGGAACTAATGAAAAACTGTTTTTT.

About this clonotype: The CDR3 ends on some other residue instead of the conserved phenylalanine or tryptophan, so this is likely a read error. V is TRBV11-2 and J is TRBJ2-5; maybe TRBD1 (5 bases). Germline V gene lookup returns CDR1 SGHAT and CDR2 FQNNGV. The CDR3 is 15 residues long. V lost 1 base to trimming and J lost 4 bases, with 13 bases between them. In DNA, the CDR3 is TGTGCCAGCAGCTTAGGCCCGGACATAAGAGAGACCCAGTACATC. Translation: CASSLGPDIRETQYI.

This clonotype turned up a few times. The chain couples TRBV12-3 or TRBV12-4 to TRBJ1-2; D perhaps matches TRBD1 (6 bases). V lost 2 bases and J lost 3, with 16 bases in between. The CDR3 is made up of 16 amino acids. CDR3 nucleotide sequence: TGTGCCAGCAGTTTAACGGGGGCTGTAGTAGACTATGGCTACACCTTC. This sequence encodes CASSLTGAVVDYGYTF.